The clone carrying this T cell receptor beta chain showed up many times. Its antigen is not identified. The sample originates from a study of T cell repertoires in cytomegalovirus infection. General observations from the study: Dominant in the ex vivo response were TCR beta clonotypes restricted by HLA-C and specific for CMV.

V lost 1 base and J 4 bases, leaving 11 bases between the germline ends. CDR3 size: 15 residues. CDR1 is MNHNS and CDR2 is SASEGT in the germline V gene. TCRdb re-called the reads with MiXCR, one entry per CDR3 protein. The sample consists of 450,000 to 600,000 distinct CDR3 sequences, 11% of them appearing once. The sample consisted of PBMCs. This chain joins TRBV6-1 and TRBJ1-3, with a possible D match to TRBD1 (5 bases). The clonotype originates from a human donor in good health (CMV status not recorded). Some clones in this sample may be carry-over from other donors' samples. CDR3 residues: CASSEGPGEGNTIYF. The CDR3 DNA follows: TGTGCCAGCAGTGAAGGTCCGGGGGAAGGAAACACCATATATTTT.